The 2 T cell receptor beta chains below come from one sample, sequenced in a study of response to subunit inactivated influenza vaccine. TCRdb re-analysed the RT-PCR reads in MiXCR, keeping a single row per CDR3 protein. The profile covers 450,000 to 550,000 distinct CDR3 sequences, with around 25% appearing a single time and less than 2.5% taken by the ten largest. This sample comprised CD4+ T cells sorted from PBMCs, obtained about 5 days after vaccination. The receptor set was obtained from a man over 45 who received an inactivated influenza vaccine.

The CDR3 loop is CASSQEPRAIGANTGELFF. CDR3 bases: TGTGCCAGCAGCCAAGAGCCCCGGGCTATAGGTGCGAACACCGGGGAGCTGTTTTTT. V gene TRBV4-2 combines with J gene TRBJ2-2; D is undetermined. With 0 bases removed from V and 0 bases from J, the gap between germline ends came to 17 bases. The CDR3 is 19 amino acids. Germline assignment: CDR1 LGHNA and CDR2 YNFKEQ.

This clonotype was observed at least ten times. This sequence joins TRBV4-2 and TRBJ1-3; 10 bases match TRBD1. The CDR3 length is 15 residues. V was clipped by 1 base and J by 8 bases; unmatched bases: 5. CDR1 and CDR2 from the germline V gene are LGHNA and YNFKEQ. The chain's CDR3 is CASSQGPGQGDTIYF. The CDR3 nucleotides read TGTGCCAGCAGCCAAGGCCCTGGACAGGGGGACACCATATATTTT.